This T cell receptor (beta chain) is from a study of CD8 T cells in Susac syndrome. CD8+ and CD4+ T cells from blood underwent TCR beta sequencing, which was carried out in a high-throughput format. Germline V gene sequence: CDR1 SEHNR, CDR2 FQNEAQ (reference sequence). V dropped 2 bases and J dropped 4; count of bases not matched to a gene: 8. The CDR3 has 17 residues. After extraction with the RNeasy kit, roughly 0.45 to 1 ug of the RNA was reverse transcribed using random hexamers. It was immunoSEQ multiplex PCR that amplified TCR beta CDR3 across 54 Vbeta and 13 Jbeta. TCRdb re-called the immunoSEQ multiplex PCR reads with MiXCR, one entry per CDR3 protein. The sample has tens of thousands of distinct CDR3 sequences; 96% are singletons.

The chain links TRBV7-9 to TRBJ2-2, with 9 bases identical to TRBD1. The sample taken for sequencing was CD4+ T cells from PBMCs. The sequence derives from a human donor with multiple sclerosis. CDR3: CASSLPRTGDGTGELFF. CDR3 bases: TGTGCCAGCAGCTTACCCAGGACAGGGGACGGCACCGGGGAGCTGTTTTTT.